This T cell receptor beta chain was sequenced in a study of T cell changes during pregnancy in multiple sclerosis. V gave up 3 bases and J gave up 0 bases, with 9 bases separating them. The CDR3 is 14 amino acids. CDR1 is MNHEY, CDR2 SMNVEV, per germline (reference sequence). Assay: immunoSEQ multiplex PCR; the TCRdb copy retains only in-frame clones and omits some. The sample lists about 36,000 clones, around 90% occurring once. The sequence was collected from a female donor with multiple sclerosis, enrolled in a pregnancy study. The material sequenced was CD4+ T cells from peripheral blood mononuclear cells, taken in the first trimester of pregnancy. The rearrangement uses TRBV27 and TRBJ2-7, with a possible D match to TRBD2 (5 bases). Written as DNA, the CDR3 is TGTGCCAGCAGTTTTAGCGCTGGCTCCTACGAGCAGTACTTC. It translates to CASSFSAGSYEQYF.